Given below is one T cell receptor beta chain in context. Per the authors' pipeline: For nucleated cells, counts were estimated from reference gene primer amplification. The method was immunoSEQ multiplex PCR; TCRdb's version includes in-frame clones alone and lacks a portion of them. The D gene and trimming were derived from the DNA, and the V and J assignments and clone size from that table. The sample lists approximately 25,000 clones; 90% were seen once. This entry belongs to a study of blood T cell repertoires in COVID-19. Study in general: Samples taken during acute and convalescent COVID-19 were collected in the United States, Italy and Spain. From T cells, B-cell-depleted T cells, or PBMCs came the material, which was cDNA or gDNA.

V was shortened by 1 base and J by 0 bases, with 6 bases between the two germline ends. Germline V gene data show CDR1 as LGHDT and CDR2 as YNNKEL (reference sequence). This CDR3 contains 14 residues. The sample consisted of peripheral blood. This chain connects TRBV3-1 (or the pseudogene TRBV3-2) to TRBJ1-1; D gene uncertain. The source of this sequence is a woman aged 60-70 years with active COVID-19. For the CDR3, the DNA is TGTGCCAGCAGCCAAGTCCCTGTGAACACTGAAGCTTTCTTT. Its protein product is CASSQVPVNTEAFF.